This TCR beta chain emerged from a study of blood T cell repertoires in COVID-19. Looking at the study overall: PBMCs, B-cell-depleted T cells, or T cells were the source of the cDNA or gDNA that made up the material.

Original processing methods: Amplification with reference gene primers provided the estimates of nucleated cell counts. Clones were read by immunoSEQ multiplex PCR, and TCRdb kept only the in-frame ones, dropping some. V and J calls and clone size follow that table, whereas D and trimming were derived from the DNA. The sample includes 300,000 to 400,000 clones, roughly 87% seen only once; the top ten take roughly a tenth. Seattle researchers signed up patients amid active infection and tracked them longitudinally. This clonotype originated in a man younger than 45 with COVID-19, enrolled during active disease. The sample was peripheral blood.

In DNA, the CDR3 is TGTGCCAGCAGCGAGGGGGCCGAGGGTTACGAGCAGTACTTC. Amino acid sequence: CASSEGAEGYEQYF. The chain couples TRBV9 to TRBJ2-7; 7 positions agree with TRBD1. CDR3 size: 14 residues. The V and J ends lost 3 bases and 4 bases, in that order; junction bases with no gene match: 7. CDR1 and CDR2 from the germline V gene are SGDLS and YYNGEE.